This passage covers 20 T cell receptor beta chains from one sample sequenced in a study of human T cells and chemical hapten exposure. Stated time point: patch test 3, about 24 weeks after DPC sensitization. Treatment specified: therapeutic diphenylcyclopropenone sensitization with weekly scalp DPC. TCRdb analysed the RACE reads with MiXCR anew, one entry per CDR3 protein. Here the sample spans approximately 86,000 distinct CDR3 sequences, 9.5% to 13% being singletons. The specimen was whole blood, collected in connection with sensitization to the hapten diphenylcyclopropenone (DPC). The receptors were sampled from a woman between 25 and 40 years old with alopecia areata. Some clones in this sample may be carry-over from other donors' samples.

The table lists this clonotype with many counts. The genes are TRBV24-1 and TRBJ1-5; TRBD1 might be the D (6 bases). The V gene's germline CDR1 is KGHDR and CDR2 SFDVKD. Trimming pared 3 bases from V and 4 bases from J, leaving 24 bases between. The CDR3 runs 19 residues. The CDR3 DNA is TGTGCCACCAGTGATCCCCGACAGGCCTGGGCGGTGGGTAATCAGCCCCAGCATTTT. The encoded protein is CATSDPRQAWAVGNQPQHF.

This clonotype was counted ten times or more. The J gene is TRBJ2-5, the V gene TRBV6-5; D might be TRBD1 (5 bases). The CDR3 spans 15 residues. V was shortened by 2 bases and J by 1 base, with 11 bases between the two germline ends. The germline gives CDR1 MNHEY, CDR2 SVGAGI. CDR3 DNA sequence: TGTGCCAGCAGTTACGGACACCAAATCCAAGAGACCCAGTACTTC. Translating it yields CASSYGHQIQETQYF.

This clonotype was counted between two and nine times. The chain uses TRBV6-4 and TRBJ1-6; D gene ambiguous. V was trimmed by 3 bases and J by 8 bases, leaving 11 bases between them. The germline V gene has CDR1 MRHNA and CDR2 SNTAGT. This CDR3 comprises 14 residues. The CDR3 region has the DNA TGTGCCAGCAGTGAATCGGGGAGGGATTCACCCCTCCACTTT. It codes for CASSESGRDSPLHF.

This clonotype was counted between two and nine times. V gene TRBV28 combines with J gene TRBJ2-7; 8 positions match TRBD2. Germline-derived CDR1 and CDR2 are MDHEN and SYDVKM. The CDR3 has 15 residues. J was trimmed by 4 bases and V by 4 bases; bases with no gene match: 9. CDR3 loop: CASSSAGGPLYEQYV. The CDR3 DNA sequence: TGTGCCAGCAGTTCCGCGGGGGGTCCCCTATACGAGCAGTACGTC.

The table lists this clonotype with many counts. The chain recombines TRBV11-2 with TRBJ2-1; 8 bases line up with TRBD2. The germline CDR1 and CDR2 sequences are SGHAT and FQNNGV. Unmatched junction bases numbered 5, after V lost 5 bases and J lost 5 bases. CDR3 length equals 14 residues. The CDR3 nucleotides are TGTGCCAGCAGCGGACGACTAGCGCACAATGAGCAGTTCTTC. Translation gives CASSGRLAHNEQFF. The full variable domain, rest sourced from reference TRBV11-2 and TRBJ2-1, is EAGVAQSPRYKIIEKRQSVAFWCNPISGHATLYWYQQILGQGPKLLIQFQNNGVVDDSQLPKDRFSAERLKGVDSTLKIQPAKLEDSAVYLCASSGRLAHNEQFFGPGTRLTVL.

The table lists this clonotype with many counts. The chain couples TRBV7-9 to TRBJ2-1, with 7 bases identical to TRBD1. The germline V gene has CDR1 SEHNR and CDR2 FQNEAQ (reference sequence). The V gene end was trimmed by 4 bases and the J gene end by 0 bases; junction bases not matched to a gene: 3. The CDR3 consists of 15 residues. The CDR3 region is CASSSGQSSYNEQFF. CDR3 nucleotides: TGTGCCAGCAGCTCGGGACAGAGCTCCTACAATGAGCAGTTCTTC.

This clonotype was recorded at least ten times. This chain uses TRBV28 with TRBJ2-7, with D possibly being TRBD2 (6 bases). The germline V gene has CDR1 MDHEN and CDR2 SYDVKM. This CDR3 spans 17 amino acids. Trimming removed 4 bases from V and 7 bases from J, with 26 bases in between. CDR3 sequence: CASSSLLVGDSPWEQYF. DNA for the CDR3: TGTGCCAGCAGTTCGCTCCTGGTGGGGGACTCTCCGTGGGAGCAGTACTTC.

This chain joins TRBV7-2 and TRBJ1-5, with a tentative D call TRBD1 (5 bases). Deletions cut 5 bases from V and 2 bases from J, with 10 bases between. The germline gives CDR1 SGHTA, CDR2 FQGNSA. The CDR3 runs 14 residues. Here the CDR3 DNA reads TGTGCCAGCAGCCCACAGGCTGGCAATCAGCCCCAGCATTTT. It encodes CASSPQAGNQPQHF.

This clonotype showed up many times. V is TRBV11-2 and J is TRBJ2-1; tentative D call: TRBD2 (6 bases). Between the trimmed V and J ends, which lost 5 bases and 3 bases, there was a span of 14 bases. This CDR3 is 15 amino acids long. Germline CDR1 SGHAT, CDR2 FQNNGV. This CDR3 is CASSDGDFFYNEQFF. The CDR3 coding sequence is TGTGCCAGCAGCGACGGGGACTTCTTCTACAATGAGCAGTTCTTC. Full variable domain (outside the CDR3, taken from reference TRBV11-2 and TRBJ2-1): EAGVAQSPRYKIIEKRQSVAFWCNPISGHATLYWYQQILGQGPKLLIQFQNNGVVDDSQLPKDRFSAERLKGVDSTLKIQPAKLEDSAVYLCASSDGDFFYNEQFFGPGTRLTVL.

This clonotype was counted at least ten times. The V gene is TRBV20-1, the J gene TRBJ1-5, with a weak D call TRBD1 (5 bases). The germline V gene has CDR1 DFQATT and CDR2 SNEGSKA (reference sequence). The V end lost 4 bases, the J end lost 3 bases, and 16 bases lay between the germline ends. The CDR3 sequence is 15 residues long. The CDR3, as DNA: TGCAGTGCTACCCCCTGGGGGGAACCCAATCAGCCCCAGCATTTT. This translates into CSATPWGEPNQPQHF.

This clonotype was detected ten times or more. The J gene is TRBJ2-3, the V gene TRBV6-6, with TRBD2 matching 8 bases. J gave up 0 bases and V 0 bases, and 8 bases lay outside the gene matches. Germline loops: CDR1 MNHNY, CDR2 SVGAGI (reference sequence). CDR3 length equals 18 residues. CDR3 DNA sequence: TGTGCCAGCAGTTACTCAATGGGCGGGGGGCTCAGCACAGATACGCAGTATTTT. As protein: CASSYSMGGGLSTDTQYF.

V usage is TRBV7-2 and J usage is TRBJ1-5, with D unresolved. The CDR3 is 15 amino acids. The V gene's germline CDR1 is SGHTA and CDR2 FQGNSA. The V gene lost 2 bases and the J gene lost 0 bases, with 8 bases spanning the gap. CDR3 bases: TGTGCCAGCAGCTTACCCAGTGCTAGCAATCAGCCCCAGCATTTT. This codes for CASSLPSASNQPQHF.

The chain uses TRBV19 and TRBJ1-5; TRBD1 matches at 10 bases. This CDR3 is built from 18 residues. Looked up from germline, CDR1 is LNHDA and CDR2 is SQIVND (reference sequence). Germline trimming cut 6 bases from V and 0 bases from J; bases unmatched to any gene: 11. The CDR3 sequence is CASSSGSGTGVSNQPQHF. In DNA, the CDR3 is TGTGCCAGTAGCTCCGGCTCGGGGACAGGGGTTAGCAATCAGCCCCAGCATTTT.

The rearrangement uses TRBV3-1 and TRBJ1-2; 8 nucleotides match TRBD1. The ends lost 6 bases at V and 3 bases at J; junction bases unmatched: 0. The germline gives CDR1 LGHDT, CDR2 YNNKEL (reference sequence). The CDR3 sequence is 12 residues long. This chain's CDR3 is CASRTGDYGYTF. The CDR3 bases are TGTGCCAGCAGGACAGGGGACTATGGCTACACCTTC. Variable domain in full (rest from reference TRBV3-1 and TRBJ1-2): DTAVSQTPKYLVTQMGNDKSIKCEQNLGHDTMYWYKQDSKKFLKIMFSYNNKELIINETVPNRFSPKSPDKAHLNLHINSLELGDSAVYFCASRTGDYGYTFGSGTRLTVV.

This chain joins TRBV7-9 and TRBJ2-5, with a possible D match to TRBD2 (6 bases). The CDR3 consists of 15 residues. Germline V lookup: CDR1 SEHNR, CDR2 FQNEAQ (reference sequence). V lost 1 base and J 4 bases, leaving 13 bases between the germline ends. The CDR3 bases are TGTGCCAGCAGCTTAGGCTTCTTGGGGGGAGAGACCCAGTACTTC. It encodes CASSLGFLGGETQYF.

This clonotype was seen many times. The CDR3 spells CASSLLTDTQYF. The CDR3 coding sequence is TGCGCCAGCAGCTTACTCACAGATACGCAGTATTTT. The chain uses TRBV5-1 and TRBJ2-3; D is unresolved. Germline V CDR1 and CDR2: SGHRS, YFSETQ. Between the trimmed V and J ends, which lost 2 bases and 2 bases, there was a span of 3 bases. This CDR3 comprises 12 residues.

In this sample, this clonotype turned up many times. CDR3 in amino acids: CASSGQSSGANVLTF. CDR3 bases: TGTGCCAGCAGTGGTCAGTCCTCTGGGGCCAACGTCCTGACTTTC. The chain employs TRBV2 and TRBJ2-6; D call uncertain. V dropped 4 bases and J dropped 0 bases, with 7 bases sitting between them. CDR1 is SNHLY and CDR2 is FYNNEI in the germline V gene. This CDR3 spans 15 amino acids.

This clonotype was picked up a small number of times. This rearrangement joins TRBV15 to TRBJ2-7; D is perhaps TRBD2 (6 bases). Per germline, CDR1 LNHNV and CDR2 YYDKDF (reference sequence). The V end lost 0 bases, the J end lost 1 base, and 10 bases lay between the germline ends. This CDR3 spans 15 amino acids. The CDR3 reads CATSRELEGSYEQYV. DNA for the CDR3: TGTGCCACCAGCAGAGAGTTGGAGGGATCCTACGAGCAGTACGTC.

This clonotype was counted ten times or more. V gene TRBV7-8 combines with J gene TRBJ2-3; TRBD1 is a possible D gene (5 bases). The CDR3 loop spans 16 amino acids. Germline lookup yields CDR1 SGHVS and CDR2 FQNEAQ. Between the trimmed V and J ends, which lost 4 bases and 4 bases, there was a span of 18 bases. CDR3: CASSSGPPRAADTQYF. CDR3 bases: TGTGCCAGCAGCTCTGGACCACCCAGGGCGGCAGATACGCAGTATTTT.

This clonotype was recorded at least ten times. This chain uses TRBV7-9 with TRBJ2-5; 7 nucleotides align to TRBD1. After removal of 4 bases from V and 1 base from J, the junction contained 6 bases not matched to a gene. The CDR3 has 15 amino acids. Germline V CDR1 and CDR2: SEHNR, FQNEAQ (reference sequence). The CDR3 here is CASSSRTGTQETQYF. The CDR3 DNA follows: TGTGCCAGCAGCTCGAGGACAGGTACCCAAGAGACCCAGTACTTC. Filled out from reference TRBV7-9 and TRBJ2-5, the complete variable domain reads DTGVSQNPRHKITKRGQNVTFRCDPISEHNRLYWYRQTLGQGPEFLTYFQNEAQLEKSRLLSDRFSAERPKGSFSTLEIQRTEQGDSAMYLCASSSRTGTQETQYFGPGTRLLVL.